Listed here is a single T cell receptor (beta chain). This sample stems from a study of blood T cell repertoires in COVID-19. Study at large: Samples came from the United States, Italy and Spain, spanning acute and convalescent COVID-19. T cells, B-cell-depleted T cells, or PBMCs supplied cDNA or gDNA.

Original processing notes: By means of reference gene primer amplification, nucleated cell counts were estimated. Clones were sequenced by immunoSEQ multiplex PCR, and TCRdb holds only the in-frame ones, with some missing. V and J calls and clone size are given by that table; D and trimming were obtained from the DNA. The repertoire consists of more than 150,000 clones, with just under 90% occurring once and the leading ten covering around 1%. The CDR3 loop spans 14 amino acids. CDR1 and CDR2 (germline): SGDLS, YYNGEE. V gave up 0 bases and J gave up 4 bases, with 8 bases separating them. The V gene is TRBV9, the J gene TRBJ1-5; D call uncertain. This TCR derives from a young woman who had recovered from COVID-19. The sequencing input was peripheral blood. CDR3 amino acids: CASSVGSGNQPQHF. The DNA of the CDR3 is TGTGCCAGCAGCGTAGGGTCCGGGAATCAGCCCCAGCATTTT.